Detailed here is one T cell receptor (beta chain). Its antigen is not identified. The repertoire was sequenced with immunoSEQ multiplex PCR; TCRdb's copy has only in-frame clones and lacks some. The profile covers tens of thousands of clones, with 94% appearing a single time and almost 6% taken by the ten largest. The sample belongs to a study of human thymus T cells. Study results and limitations: Apparent bias marked the V and J gene usage of thymic and blood repertoires.

The CDR3 loop spans 18 amino acids. CDR1 is SGHKS, CDR2 YYEKEE, per germline (reference sequence). The V end was cut by 3 bases, the J end by 0 bases, with 22 bases between. Genomic DNA was extracted from every available blood leukocyte. The clonotype comes from a boy under two years old with a congenital heart defect but otherwise immunologically healthy. The sequenced sample consisted of blood. V usage is TRBV5-5 and J usage is TRBJ2-7, with D perhaps given as TRBD1 or TRBD2 (5 bases each). CDR3 bases: TGTGCCAGCAGCTATGCTGGGGGTCCCGGGTTTGTCTCCTACGAGCAGTACTTC. This encodes CASSYAGGPGFVSYEQYF.